The rows below give T cell receptor beta chains drawn from one sample of a study of shared clonotypes between healthy human individuals. The repertoire was sequenced with immunoSEQ multiplex PCR; TCRdb's copy has only in-frame clones and lacks some. Among about 580,000 clones, 95% to 98% were seen once, and the ten largest hold 0.3%. The sequencing sample was made of naive CD8+ T cells sorted from blood. These receptors were obtained from a young man in good health. Both conserved end residues are part of each CDR3. The order of the fields is CDR3 DNA, CDR3 protein, D gene, V gene, clone size, J gene. D genes are given only for firm matches. Clone size is not always given. Where it is, it says once, few, many or a class for expanded clones.

TGTGCCAGCAGCAGTTGGGAAGCGGACCAAGAGACCCAGTACTTC | CASSSWEADQETQYF | NA | TRBV11-2 | once | TRBJ2-5
TGTGCCAGCAGCTTAGCGAGGACAGGGGGGACCTACGAGCAGTACTTC | CASSLARTGGTYEQYF | TRBD1 | TRBV7-9 | NA | TRBJ2-7
TGCGCCAGCAGTGAGTCGACGCTCTGGGAGACCCAGTACTTC | CASSESTLWETQYF | NA | TRBV10-1 | NA | TRBJ2-5
TGCGCCAGCAGCCAAGGAGACAGGCAAGAGACCCAGTACTTC | CASSQGDRQETQYF | NA | TRBV4-1 | NA | TRBJ2-5
TGTGCCAGCGGTGGAGGACAGATCACCCAGCAGTTCTTC | CASGGGQITQQFF | NA | TRBV9 | NA | TRBJ2-1
TGTGCCAGCAGCTCGCCGCAGGGGGCATTTTACACCGGGGAGCTGTTTTTT | CASSSPQGAFYTGELFF | TRBD1 | TRBV7-9 | NA | TRBJ2-2
TGTGCCAGCAGCGAGGGACTAGCGGGAGGGCATGATCCGACCCAGTACTTC | CASSEGLAGGHDPTQYF | TRBD2 | TRBV11-2 | once | TRBJ2-5
TGCGCCAGCAGCTTGCCAGGGAACACTGAAGCTTTCTTT | CASSLPGNTEAFF | NA | TRBV5-1 | NA | TRBJ1-1
TGCAGCGTTGGAGCTCACCCCAATGAGCAGTTCTTC | CSVGAHPNEQFF | NA | TRBV29-1 | NA | TRBJ2-1
TGTGCCAGCAGTGAATTGAAGGGGGGCACTGAAGCTTTCTTT | CASSELKGGTEAFF | NA | TRBV6-1 | NA | TRBJ1-1
TGTGCCACCCGGCGGGGTGCAACTAATGAAAAACTGTTTTTT | CATRRGATNEKLFF | NA | TRBV19 | NA | TRBJ1-4
TGTGCCAGCCGGCCCTATAGCGGCTCCTACAATGAGCAGTTCTTC | CASRPYSGSYNEQFF | NA | TRBV19 | NA | TRBJ2-1
TGTGCCAGCAGACCGACGCCACAAGAGACCCAGTACTTC | CASRPTPQETQYF | NA | TRBV21-1 | NA | TRBJ2-5
TGCAGCGTTGAAGATTCGAAGAGCGGGAGTGAGTGGCAAGAGACCCAGTACTTC | CSVEDSKSGSEWQETQYF | TRBD2 | TRBV29-1 | NA | TRBJ2-5
TGTGCCAGCAGCCGCGCCGACAATGAGCAGTTCTTC | CASSRADNEQFF | NA | TRBV6-6 | NA | TRBJ2-1
TGCAGCGTTGTATTGGGTGAGGACCCAACAGAGACCCAGTACTTC | CSVVLGEDPTETQYF | NA | TRBV29-1 | NA | TRBJ2-5
TGTGCCAGCAGCTTAGTAGGGGAGACAGGCGAAGCTTTCTTT | CASSLVGETGEAFF | NA | TRBV7-6 | NA | TRBJ1-1
TGTGCCAGCAGTTTATCTCATACGCAGTATTTT | CASSLSHTQYF | NA | TRBV27 | NA | TRBJ2-3
TGTGCCAGCAGCCAACTAGCAACCAAAAACATTCAGTACTTC | CASSQLATKNIQYF | NA | TRBV7-9 | NA | TRBJ2-4
TGCAGCGTAGGGCAGAACACTGAAGCTTTCTTT | CSVGQNTEAFF | NA | TRBV29-1 | NA | TRBJ1-1
TGTGCCAGTACCGCGGGGGCCGGATGGAGCAATCAGCCCCAGCATTTT | CASTAGAGWSNQPQHF | NA | TRBV19 | NA | TRBJ1-5
TGTGCCAGCAGTTTATCACCGCGCAATGAGCAGTTCTTC | CASSLSPRNEQFF | NA | TRBV27 | NA | TRBJ2-1
TGTGCCAGTAGTACTCTAGCGGGAGAATGGTCAGATACGCAGTATTTT | CASSTLAGEWSDTQYF | TRBD2 | TRBV19 | NA | TRBJ2-3
TGTGCCAGCCCGAGCGGGAGTTTTAAAGAGACCCAGTACTTC | CASPSGSFKETQYF | NA | TRBV21-1 | NA | TRBJ2-5
TGTGCCAGCAGCCAAGAGGAAGCGGGGGCCTCCTACGAGCAGTACTTC | CASSQEEAGASYEQYF | TRBD2 | TRBV4-2 | NA | TRBJ2-7
TGCGCCAGCAGCCCTGGAGAGTTTGGCTCCTACGAGCAGTACTTC | CASSPGEFGSYEQYF | NA | TRBV5-1 | NA | TRBJ2-7
TGTGCCAGCAGCAGGGCCCGGGCCTCGAGAACAGATACGCAGTATTTT | CASSRARASRTDTQYF | NA | TRBV9 | NA | TRBJ2-3
TGTGCCAGCAGCTTACGCGGGAGGGATACAGATACGCAGTATTTT | CASSLRGRDTDTQYF | TRBD2 | TRBV7-9 | once | TRBJ2-3
TGTGCCAGCAGCGTAGATTCCCGGGAGAGCTATGGCTACACCTTC | CASSVDSRESYGYTF | NA | TRBV9 | NA | TRBJ1-2
TGTGCCAGCAGCTTACCTCGGACTAGCCAAGAGACCCAGTACTTC | CASSLPRTSQETQYF | TRBD2 | TRBV7-9 | once | TRBJ2-5
TGTGCCAGCCCTGGCACTAGCGGACCAACCTACGAGCAGTACTTC | CASPGTSGPTYEQYF | TRBD2 | TRBV18 | NA | TRBJ2-7
TGTGCCAGCAGCGGGAGGGGCAGAAATCAGCCCCAGCATTTT | CASSGRGRNQPQHF | NA | TRBV6-5 | NA | TRBJ1-5
TGTGCCAGCAGCTTAGGGACTAGAAAAGATACGCAGTATTTT | CASSLGTRKDTQYF | TRBD2 | TRBV5-4 | NA | TRBJ2-3
TGTGCCAGCAGCCCTTCTACAGATACGCAGTATTTT | CASSPSTDTQYF | NA | TRBV11-2 | NA | TRBJ2-3
TGTGCCAGCAGTCCCCCGCCAGCGTCCTATGGCTACACCTTC | CASSPPPASYGYTF | NA | TRBV28 | NA | TRBJ1-2
TGTGCCAGTAGTATGTTCCACGGCTACGAGCAGTACTTC | CASSMFHGYEQYF | NA | TRBV19 | NA | TRBJ2-7
TGTGCCAGCAGAAGACTAGCGGGAGACAATGAGCAGTTCTTC | CASRRLAGDNEQFF | TRBD2 | TRBV27 | NA | TRBJ2-1
TGCGCCAGCAGTGTGGTGAACACTGAAGCTTTCTTT | CASSVVNTEAFF | NA | TRBV10-2 | NA | TRBJ1-1
TGTGCCAGCGGGGGGCCCTTTGGGTATGGCTACACCTTC | CASGGPFGYGYTF | NA | TRBV6-5 | NA | TRBJ1-2
TGCGCCAGCAGCCAGAAACTCGGACTAGCGGGAACCTCCTACGAGCAGTACTTC | CASSQKLGLAGTSYEQYF | TRBD2 | TRBV4-1 | NA | TRBJ2-7
TGCGCCAGCAGCGAATCTGGGAAGCTTAACACTGAAGCTTTCTTT | CASSESGKLNTEAFF | NA | TRBV5-1 | NA | TRBJ1-1
TGTGCCATCAGGCAGGGTGGCAGCTCCTACGAGCAGTACTTC | CAIRQGGSSYEQYF | NA | TRBV10-3 | NA | TRBJ2-7